This entry lists 29 T cell receptor beta chains sequenced from one sample in a study of siplizumab effects on memory and regulatory T cells. TCRdb's table, derived via immunoSEQ multiplex PCR, lists solely in-frame clones and lacks some. The sample contains over 100,000 clones, 93% of which appear only once. Material for sequencing was Tregs sorted from blood. The receptors originated from a human donor in good health.

The V call is TRBV6-5, the J call TRBJ2-7; 10 nucleotides align to TRBD1. CDR3 length: 15 residues. J was trimmed by 6 bases and V by 6 bases; bases with no gene match: 11. The germline V gene has CDR1 MNHEY and CDR2 SVGAGI. The CDR3 sequence: CASSLRQGASFEQYF. CDR3 DNA: TGTGCCAGCAGCCTACGACAGGGGGCTTCGTTCGAGCAGTACTTC.

This chain uses TRBV30 with TRBJ1-6; 9 bases are a match to TRBD1. This CDR3 contains 15 residues. Germline V gene lookup returns CDR1 GTSNPN and CDR2 SVGIG (reference sequence). J was trimmed by 5 bases and V by 0 bases; bases with no gene match: 2. CDR3 nucleotides: TGTGCCTGGAGTGTTACAGGGGGCAATAATTCACCCCTCCACTTT. Translating gives CAWSVTGGNNSPLHF.

CDR3 sequence: CASTLGNTEAFF. CDR3 DNA: TGTGCCAGCACCCTAGGGAACACTGAAGCTTTCTTT. V usage is TRBV6-1 and J usage is TRBJ1-1, with no clear D. The CDR3 consists of 12 residues. Germline-derived CDR1 and CDR2 are MNHNS and SASEGT. Deletions cut 7 bases from V and 1 base from J, with 7 bases between.

The rearrangement joins TRBV15 to TRBJ1-2; no definite D call. Per the germline V gene, CDR1 is LNHNV and CDR2 is YYDKDF (reference sequence). The CDR3 has 13 residues. V lost 8 bases, J lost 6 bases, and 16 bases lay in between. The CDR3 reads CATCDTAVDGYTF. The CDR3 coding sequence is TGTGCCACCTGTGACACCGCGGTCGATGGCTACACCTTC. The full variable domain, rest sourced from reference TRBV15 and TRBJ1-2, is DAMVIQNPRYQVTQFGKPVTLSCSQTLNHNVMYWYQQKSSQAPKLLFHYYDKDFNNEADTPDNFQSRRPNTSFCFLDIRSPGLGDTAMYLCATCDTAVDGYTFGSGTRLTVV.

The chain links TRBV7-2 to TRBJ1-5; D unclear. V was shortened by 5 bases and J by 3 bases, with 5 bases between the two germline ends. This CDR3 is built from 12 residues. The germline CDR1 and CDR2 sequences are SGHTA and FQGNSA. For the CDR3, the DNA is TGTGCCAGCAGCGCAATCAATCAGCCCCAGCATTTT. This gives the protein CASSAINQPQHF.

The chain links TRBV4-1 to TRBJ2-2; 7 bases are a match to TRBD1. The CDR3 contains 16 residues. Per the germline V gene, CDR1 is MGHRA and CDR2 is YSYEKL. Trimming removed 2 bases from V and 2 bases from J; junction bases left unmatched: 5. This CDR3 is CASSQKTGANTGELFF. The CDR3 DNA reads TGCGCCAGCAGCCAAAAAACAGGGGCAAACACCGGGGAGCTGTTTTTT.

CDR3 nucleotides: TGTGCCAGCAGCTTTACAGGGTTCAGTGCAGATACGCAGTATTTT. Translation: CASSFTGFSADTQYF. The chain joins TRBV9 to TRBJ2-3, with a weak D call TRBD1 (6 bases). Deletions cut 4 bases from V and 4 bases from J, with 16 bases between. This CDR3 is built from 15 residues. Germline V gene data show CDR1 as SGDLS and CDR2 as YYNGEE.

This rearrangement joins TRBV7-2 to TRBJ2-7; D remains ambiguous. Germline CDR1 and CDR2: SGHTA and FQGNSA. Trimming removed 2 bases at V and 4 bases at J, with 12 bases between. The CDR3 consists of 14 residues. CDR3 coding DNA: TGTGCCAGCAGCTTACAAGGACGAGGATACGAGCAGTACTTC. This translates into CASSLQGRGYEQYF.

This chain links TRBV5-4 with TRBJ1-1, with D maybe TRBD1 (6 bases). Germline V CDR1 and CDR2: SGHNT, YYREEE (reference sequence). The V end was cut by 4 bases, the J end by 6 bases, with 16 bases between. The CDR3 loop spans 14 amino acids. CDR3 loop: CASSAEGGAPEAFF. The CDR3 nucleotides read TGTGCCAGCAGCGCCGAGGGGGGGGCGCCTGAAGCTTTCTTT.

The gene calls are TRBV2 and TRBJ2-6; D perhaps matches TRBD1 (5 bases). V shed 2 bases and J shed 1 base, with 15 bases lying between them. The CDR3 extends over 18 amino acids. In germline, CDR1 is SNHLY, CDR2 FYNNEI. DNA for the CDR3: TGTGCCAGCAGTGAAAGGCAGGGCCTTGGATCTGGGGCCAACGTCCTGACTTTC. It specifies CASSERQGLGSGANVLTF. The entire variable domain, with the rest obtained from reference TRBV2 and TRBJ2-6, is as follows: EPEVTQTPSHQVTQMGQEVILRCVPISNHLYFYWYRQILGQKVEFLVSFYNNEISEKSEIFDDQFSVERPDGSNFTLKIRSTKLEDSAMYFCASSERQGLGSGANVLTFGAGSRLTVL.

This chain joins TRBV7-6 and TRBJ2-2, with 14 nucleotides matching TRBD2. Germline CDR1 is SGHVS and CDR2 is FNYEAQ. This CDR3 comprises 19 residues. V lost 5 bases to trimming and J lost 6 bases; unmatched junction nucleotides: 14. The CDR3 loop reads CASSTPEGLAGERPGELFF. CDR3 DNA: TGTGCCAGCAGCACCCCCGAGGGACTAGCGGGAGAACGGCCCGGGGAGCTGTTTTTT.

This chain joins TRBV5-1 and TRBJ2-2; D is unresolved. The ends were cut back, 6 bases at V and 7 bases at J, with 7 bases in the middle. The CDR3 has 11 residues. Per germline, CDR1 SGHRS and CDR2 YFSETQ. This CDR3 is CASKFGGELFF. The CDR3 DNA sequence: TGCGCCAGCAAGTTCGGCGGGGAGCTGTTTTTT.

The J gene is TRBJ2-7, the V gene TRBV27; tentatively, D is TRBD2 (5 bases). Germline V gene data show CDR1 as MNHEY and CDR2 as SMNVEV (reference sequence). V dropped 6 bases and J dropped 0 bases, with 12 bases sitting between them. The CDR3 length is 14 residues. As DNA, the CDR3 is TGTGCCAGCAGACCAGTAGGACTCTCCTACGAGCAGTACTTC. Amino acids: CASRPVGLSYEQYF.

The CDR3 nucleotides are TGCAGCGCGGGCAGGCGGGAGACCCAGTACTTC. This sequence encodes CSAGRRETQYF. V usage is TRBV29-1 and J usage is TRBJ2-5, with unresolved D. Germline-derived CDR1 and CDR2 are SQVTM and ANQGSEA. This CDR3 is 11 amino acids long. V lost 7 bases, J lost 5 bases, and 11 bases lay in between. Drawing the rest from reference TRBV29-1 and TRBJ2-5, the complete variable domain is SAVISQKPSRDICQRGTSLTIQCQVDSQVTMMFWYRQQPGQSLTLIATANQGSEATYESGFVIDKFPISRPNLTFSTLTVSNMSPEDSSIYLCSAGRRETQYFGPGTRLLVL.

The rearrangement uses TRBV4-3 and TRBJ2-3; 8 bases match TRBD2. Germline CDR1 LGHNA, CDR2 YSLEER. CDR3 length: 16 amino acids. V shed 0 bases and J 6 bases; nucleotides not matched to a gene: 8. The DNA for the CDR3 is TGCGCCAGCAGCCAAGATAAAAGCGGGGGCGCGGATACGCAGTATTTT. Translation: CASSQDKSGGADTQYF.

The chain has TRBV5-1 and TRBJ1-2; unclear D gene. Germline V gene data show CDR1 as SGHRS and CDR2 as YFSETQ. The CDR3 contains 12 residues. The germline V and J ends were trimmed by 3 bases and 4 bases, with 7 bases remaining between them. CDR3 coding DNA: TGCGCCAGCAGCTCGTCCCCCTATGGCTACACCTTC. It yields the protein CASSSSPYGYTF.

The chain links TRBV6-6 to TRBJ2-2, with 7 bases that match TRBD2. J lost 2 bases, V lost 6 bases, and 9 bases had no gene match. Germline V gene lookup returns CDR1 MNHNY and CDR2 SVGAGI (reference sequence). This CDR3 has 16 amino acids. The CDR3 reads CASSRPAGANTGELFF. CDR3 sequence (DNA): TGTGCCAGCAGCCGCCCCGCGGGAGCAAACACCGGGGAGCTGTTTTTT.

The chain is built from TRBV9 and TRBJ2-3; 7 bases line up with TRBD2. The germline V gene has CDR1 SGDLS and CDR2 YYNGEE. The ends lost 4 bases at V and 5 bases at J; junction bases unmatched: 10. The length of the CDR3 is 15 residues. CDR3 sequence (DNA): TGTGCCAGCAGCAAAACTAGCGTAATGAGAGATACGCAGTATTTT. Amino acids: CASSKTSVMRDTQYF.

V is TRBV10-1 and J is TRBJ2-5; a weak D match, TRBD1 (6 bases). This CDR3 region has 9 residues. V was trimmed by 8 bases and J by 11 bases, leaving 9 bases between them. Germline V gene sequence: CDR1 WNHNN, CDR2 SYGVQD (reference sequence). DNA for the CDR3: TGCGCCAGCGACAGGACACAGTACTTC. It yields the protein CASDRTQYF.

V gene TRBV11-2 combines with J gene TRBJ1-2, with D uncertain. The CDR3 spans 12 residues. Trimming removed 1 base at V and 9 bases at J, with 9 bases between. The germline V gene has CDR1 SGHAT and CDR2 FQNNGV. Here the CDR3 DNA reads TGTGCCAGCAGCTTAGGGGAATTCAGCTACACCTTC. It encodes CASSLGEFSYTF.

The chain joins TRBV5-1 to TRBJ1-4; TRBD1 might be the D (6 bases). The CDR3 loop spans 16 amino acids. CDR1 SGHRS and CDR2 YFSETQ come from the germline V gene. V shed 4 bases and J shed 8 bases, with 21 bases lying between them. The CDR3 DNA reads as TGCGCCAGCAGCGTCGGACAGATTTCTTTTAAGGAAAAACTGTTTTTT. Its translation: CASSVGQISFKEKLFF.

This chain connects TRBV5-1 to TRBJ1-2, with D possibly being TRBD1 (5 bases). Germline-derived CDR1 and CDR2 are SGHRS and YFSETQ. CDR3 length: 14 residues. Trimming took off 0 bases at V and 8 bases at J, with 14 bases between the two ends. This chain's CDR3 is CASSLDRLRGGYTF. CDR3 DNA sequence: TGCGCCAGCAGCTTGGATAGACTTCGGGGCGGCTACACCTTC.

The V gene is TRBV6-1, the J gene TRBJ1-2; 7 positions match TRBD1. CDR1 MNHNS and CDR2 SASEGT come from the germline V gene. J lost 3 bases, V lost 5 bases, and 6 bases had no gene match. The CDR3 spans 14 residues. In nucleotides, the CDR3 is TGTGCCAGCAGTCACTCCGGGACAGACTATGGCTACACCTTC. Translation gives CASSHSGTDYGYTF.

This chain joins TRBV11-1 and TRBJ2-7; TRBD2 matches 9 bases. The ends lost 4 bases at V and 3 bases at J; junction bases unmatched: 7. This CDR3 has 15 residues. Germline CDR1 and CDR2: SGHAT and FQDESV (reference sequence). CDR3 DNA sequence: TGTGCCAGCAGCTCCTCTAGCGGGGCTTTCTACGAGCAGTACTTC. Amino acid sequence: CASSSSSGAFYEQYF.

J is TRBJ2-1 and V is TRBV6-5; 8 bases are shared with TRBD2. Trimming cost V 6 bases and J 1 base; bases outside gene matches: 2. The CDR3 spans 14 residues. CDR1 and CDR2 from the germline V gene are MNHEY and SVGAGI. The CDR3 DNA sequence: TGTGCCAGCAGGGCTAGCGGGTCCTACAATGAGCAGTTCTTC. Protein sequence: CASRASGSYNEQFF.

J is TRBJ1-6 and V is TRBV9, with D tentatively TRBD1 (5 bases). Trimming pared 3 bases from V and 9 bases from J, leaving 13 bases between. The CDR3 has 14 residues. Germline V gene data show CDR1 as SGDLS and CDR2 as YYNGEE. The CDR3 protein is CASSGGGDGSPLHF. The DNA for the CDR3 is TGTGCCAGCAGCGGGGGCGGGGATGGTTCACCCCTCCACTTT.

The chain uses TRBV15 and TRBJ2-5; D not certain. The V gene's germline CDR1 is LNHNV and CDR2 YYDKDF (reference sequence). This CDR3 has 15 amino acids. V gave up 1 base and J gave up 5 bases, with 14 bases separating them. This CDR3 reads CATSRGQLRRETQYF. The CDR3 nucleotides are TGTGCCACCAGCAGAGGTCAGCTGCGGCGGGAGACCCAGTACTTC.

This chain uses TRBV5-1 with TRBJ1-2, with 7 bases lining up with TRBD1. Germline CDR1 and CDR2: SGHRS and YFSETQ. Trimming cost V 4 bases and J 4 bases; bases outside gene matches: 19. The CDR3 loop spans 18 amino acids. CDR3 DNA sequence: TGCGCCAGCAGCAAGAAAATTCATACAGGGGTACCCGTCTATGGCTACACCTTC. Translating it yields CASSKKIHTGVPVYGYTF.

V gene TRBV5-4 combines with J gene TRBJ2-5, with D perhaps being TRBD1 or TRBD2 (5 bases each). Trimming removed 4 bases at V and 7 bases at J, with 17 bases between. CDR3 length equals 14 residues. Germline loops: CDR1 SGHNT, CDR2 YYREEE (reference sequence). The CDR3 region has the DNA TGTGCCAGCAGCCCCGGGACCCGGGACGGGACCCAGTACTTC. This gives the protein CASSPGTRDGTQYF.